The present TCR beta chain was sequenced within a study of long-term antiretroviral therapy in people with HIV. Study-wide results and limits: Repertoire dominance by clones expanded before ART was seen at all time points.

At the survey level, the v3.0 immunoSEQ assay was run. Clones were sequenced by immunoSEQ multiplex PCR, and TCRdb holds only the in-frame ones, with some missing. The table has 30,000 to 40,000 clones, over 70% seen once. Each specimen consisted of about 0.95-10 million cryopreserved PBMC prior to extraction of DNA. V gave up 5 bases and J gave up 3 bases; unmatched junction bases: 12. Germline V lookup: CDR1 SGHRS, CDR2 YFSETQ. The CDR3 totals 16 residues. On this clone: Antigen specificity is unknown.

This clonotype was sampled from a woman aged 45-59 years with HIV. The source material was unsorted PBMCs, sampled 3.1 years after starting antiretroviral therapy. The chain links TRBV5-1 to TRBJ2-3; 7 bases map to TRBD2. CDR3: CASSSAPGLKTDTQYF. In DNA, the CDR3 is TGCGCCAGCAGTTCCGCCCCGGGACTAAAAACAGATACGCAGTATTTT.